A selection of T cell receptor beta chains follows, all from one sample in a study of cytomegalovirus exposure and HLA in healthy donors. Assay: immunoSEQ multiplex PCR; the TCRdb copy retains only in-frame clones and omits some. The sample contains 80,000 to 130,000 clones, roughly 77% of which appear only once. Source material: PBMCs. These receptors came from a woman aged 45 to 65 in good health and CMV-seropositive. Each CDR3 is given with its conserved first and last residue. D genes are given only for firm matches. Expanded clones get a size class; other rows say once, few or many, or leave the size out.

TRBD2,few,TRBJ2-7,TRBV5-1,TGCGCCAGCAGCTTGGAAGGGACTAGCGGCTACGAGCAGTACTTC,CASSLEGTSGYEQYF
NA,NA,TRBJ1-6,TRBV30,TGTGCCTGGACAAGGGGGAATTCACCCCTCCACTTT,CAWTRGNSPLHF
TRBD1,NA,TRBJ2-4,TRBV6-5,TGTGCCAGCAGCCCGGCCCGACAGGGGGCGATGTACTTC,CASSPARQGAMYF
NA,NA,TRBJ2-7,TRBV11-1,TGTGCCAGCAGCTCCAGTTCGGGCGAGCAGTACTTC,CASSSSSGEQYF
TRBD1,NA,TRBJ1-1,TRBV5-1,TGCGCCAGCGGACCGACAGGGATGAACACTGAAGCTTTCTTT,CASGPTGMNTEAFF
TRBD1,few,TRBJ1-3,TRBV11-2,TGTGCCAGCAGCTCCGGGGACAGTTCTGGAAACACCATATATTTT,CASSSGDSSGNTIYF
NA,NA,TRBJ2-7,TRBV2,TGTGCCAGCAGCGACTGGACAGCGCAGTTTAGGCAGTACTTC,CASSDWTAQFRQYF
NA,NA,TRBJ2-1,TRBV29-1,TGCAGCGTCCGCGCACCTTCCCATGAGGAGCAGTTCTTC,CSVRAPSHEEQFF
TRBD2,few,TRBJ2-4,TRBV6-5,TGTGCCAGCAGCCGCGGGGGGATGGGGGGGAACATTCAGTACTTC,CASSRGGMGGNIQYF
NA,NA,TRBJ1-1,TRBV7-9,TGTGCCAGCAGCTTAGGGACGGGGAGGGGAGCTTTCTTT,CASSLGTGRGAFF
NA,NA,TRBJ1-2,TRBV5-4,TGTGCCAGCAGCGTAAATGCGGGACGCCCTTATGGCTACACCTTC,CASSVNAGRPYGYTF
TRBD1,NA,TRBJ2-1,TRBV27,TGTGCCAGCAGTTTACCGAGGGGCGACAGGGCCAGTTCCTACAATGAGCAGTTCTTC,CASSLPRGDRASSYNEQFF
NA,few,TRBJ2-3,TRBV27,TGTGCCAGCAGTTTAAATTCGGGGTCCGATACGCAGTATTTT,CASSLNSGSDTQYF
NA,NA,TRBJ2-1,TRBV25-1,TGTGCCAGCAGTACAGGGTTTGAGCAGTTCTTC,CASSTGFEQFF
NA,once,TRBJ2-7,TRBV6-5,TGTGCCAGCAGCACCCCCGGACAGACAAACCACTTC,CASSTPGQTNHF
NA,NA,TRBJ2-1,TRBV30,TGTGCCTGGAGTGCTAGCTCCTACAATGAGCAGTTCTTC,CAWSASSYNEQFF
TRBD2,NA,TRBJ2-1,TRBV5-1,TGCGCCAGCAGCTCTAGCGGGGGGGCCTACAATGAGCAGTTCTTC,CASSSSGGAYNEQFF
TRBD2,NA,TRBJ2-1,TRBV6-1,TGTGCCAGCACCCGACTAGCGGGACTCCCCGGTGAGCAGTTCTTC,CASTRLAGLPGEQFF
TRBD1,NA,TRBJ2-7,TRBV7-2,TGTGCCAGCAGAGAACTCGACAGGGGCGAGCAGTACTTC,CASRELDRGEQYF
NA,NA,TRBJ1-5,TRBV9,TGTGCCAGCAGCGTAGGAGGAGGGTGGGGACAGCCCCAGCATTTT,CASSVGGGWGQPQHF
NA,NA,TRBJ2-1,TRBV15,TGTGCCACCAGCAGAGGCAGGGTTTCCTACAATGAGCAGTTCTTC,CATSRGRVSYNEQFF
TRBD2,NA,TRBJ2-7,TRBV10-3,TGTGCCATCAGCCTAGGGACTAGCGACTACGAGCAGTACTTC,CAISLGTSDYEQYF
TRBD1,NA,TRBJ2-7,TRBV25-1,TGTGCCAGCAGTAACAGGGGAAGCTCCTACGAGCAGTACTTC,CASSNRGSSYEQYF
TRBD1,NA,TRBJ1-4,TRBV5-1,TGCGCCAGCAGCTATGGGACAGGGGTGGATTACGAAAAACTGTTTTTT,CASSYGTGVDYEKLFF
NA,NA,TRBJ1-1,TRBV2,TGTGCCAGCAGTTACGAGTTGAACACTGAAGCTTTCTTT,CASSYELNTEAFF
TRBD1,NA,TRBJ2-7,TRBV7-7,TGTGCTAGCAGCTTCGGGACAGGGGACTACGAGCAGTACTTC,CASSFGTGDYEQYF
NA,NA,TRBJ1-2,TRBV19,TGTGCCAGTTCCCCGGGTGGAGGGATCTATGGCTACACCTTC,CASSPGGGIYGYTF
NA,NA,TRBJ2-2,TRBV5-1,TGCGCCAGCAGCTTGGTTGTGGGGAGCGCGGGAACCGGGGAGCTGTTTTTT,CASSLVVGSAGTGELFF
NA,few,TRBJ2-7,TRBV25-1,TGTGCCAGCAGTGATTATCTAACCTACGAGCAGTACTTC,CASSDYLTYEQYF
NA,few,TRBJ1-5,TRBV6-6,TGTGCCAGCAGTTTCCAGGGACAGCCCCAGCATTTT,CASSFQGQPQHF
NA,NA,TRBJ2-5,TRBV2,TGTGCCATCCAGATAGCGATCGGGACCCAGTACTTC,CAIQIAIGTQYF
NA,NA,TRBJ2-7,TRBV2,TGTGCCAGCCAGATCTCCTACGAGCAGTACTTC,CASQISYEQYF
NA,once,TRBJ1-2,TRBV19,TGTGCCAGTAGTACCCCCTTCAGGAGGGATGTTGATGACTATGGCTACACCTTC,CASSTPFRRDVDDYGYTF
NA,NA,TRBJ2-7,TRBV9,TGTGCCAGCAGCGTTGGGCTAGCTTCCTACGAGCAGTACTTC,CASSVGLASYEQYF
TRBD2,once,TRBJ2-1,TRBV7-3,TGTGCCAGCAGCTTACAGCGGGATTACAATGAGCAGTTCTTC,CASSLQRDYNEQFF
TRBD2,NA,TRBJ2-1,TRBV9,TGTGCCAGCAGCGTCCTAGCGGGGGGATGGCAGTTCTTC,CASSVLAGGWQFF
TRBD1,few,TRBJ1-2,TRBV11-2,TGTGCCAGCAGCCCTCCCCTCCCTACCAGGGGGCGCAGCTATGGCTACACCTTC,CASSPPLPTRGRSYGYTF
NA,NA,TRBJ1-2,TRBV6-1,TGTGCCAGCAGTAGTCGGGGGGAACCTAACTATGGCTACACCTTC,CASSSRGEPNYGYTF
TRBD1,NA,TRBJ1-1,TRBV2,TGTGCCAGCAGTCCAGGGGGCGCGAGCACTGAAGCTTTCTTT,CASSPGGASTEAFF
NA,NA,TRBJ2-2,TRBV7-8,TGTGCCAGCAGCTTAGTAGGGGCGTTGTTGTTTCCCGGGGAGCTGTTTTTT,CASSLVGALLFPGELFF